This T cell receptor beta chain was profiled in a study of shared clonotypes between healthy human individuals. The CDR3 has 17 residues. With V trimmed by 0 bases and J by 7 bases, 12 bases remained unmatched. Germline values: CDR1 SGHNT, CDR2 YYREEE (reference sequence). Clones were sequenced by immunoSEQ multiplex PCR, and TCRdb holds only the in-frame ones, with some missing. The table includes about 2.4 million clones, roughly 93% detected once. The receptor's source is a young man in good health. Some clones in this sample may be carry-over from other donors' samples. V usage is TRBV5-4 and J usage is TRBJ1-4; 7 bases align to TRBD1. Sequenced input: naive CD4+ T cells from PBMCs. Subset here: CD45RA+ positively selected. The CDR3 spells CASSLGTGVASTEKLFF. CDR3 bases: TGTGCCAGCAGCTTGGGAACAGGGGTAGCGTCGACTGAAAAACTGTTTTTT.